Each of the 3 T cell receptor beta chains below was sequenced from the same sample in a study of blood T cell repertoires in COVID-19. Clones were read by immunoSEQ multiplex PCR, and TCRdb kept only the in-frame ones, dropping some. Of about 160,000 clones listed, 86% were seen once; the top ten hold about 3.9%. The sample was peripheral blood. Receptors originate from a woman aged 65 to 85 with acute or convalescent COVID-19.

Only one count was recorded for this clone. The chain employs TRBV19 and TRBJ2-5, with TRBD2 as a possible D gene (6 bases). The CDR3 is made up of 13 amino acids. Between the trimmed V and J ends, which lost 6 bases and 5 bases, there was a span of 13 bases. The germline V gene has CDR1 LNHDA and CDR2 SQIVND (reference sequence). The CDR3 region is CASSPWTKETQYF. In DNA form, the CDR3 reads TGTGCCAGTAGCCCTTGGACTAAGGAGACCCAGTACTTC.

This chain connects TRBV5-8 to TRBJ1-5; D gene ambiguous. The CDR3 has 15 residues. The V and J ends lost 0 bases and 7 bases respectively, with 14 bases between them. Germline V CDR1 and CDR2: SGHTS, YDEGEE. The CDR3 here is CASSLGRVTTQPQHF. CDR3 bases: TGTGCCAGCAGCTTGGGTCGGGTTACGACGCAGCCCCAGCATTTT. Based on the CDR3 plus reference TRBV5-8 and TRBJ1-5, the full variable domain is EAGVTQSPTHLIKTRGQQATLRCSPISGHTSVYWYQQALGLGLQFLLWYDEGEERNRGNFPPRFSGRQFPNYSSELNVNALELEDSALYLCASSLGRVTTQPQHFGDGTRLSIL.

The CDR3, as DNA: TGTGCCAGCAGCTTGAACCGGGAGGCGGATACGCAGTATTTT. Translation gives CASSLNREADTQYF. J is TRBJ2-3 and V is TRBV5-5; 7 bases match TRBD2. The V gene's germline CDR1 is SGHKS and CDR2 YYEKEE (reference sequence). There are 14 residues in the CDR3. The J segment lost 6 bases and the V segment lost 1 base, leaving 5 bases of the junction unmatched.